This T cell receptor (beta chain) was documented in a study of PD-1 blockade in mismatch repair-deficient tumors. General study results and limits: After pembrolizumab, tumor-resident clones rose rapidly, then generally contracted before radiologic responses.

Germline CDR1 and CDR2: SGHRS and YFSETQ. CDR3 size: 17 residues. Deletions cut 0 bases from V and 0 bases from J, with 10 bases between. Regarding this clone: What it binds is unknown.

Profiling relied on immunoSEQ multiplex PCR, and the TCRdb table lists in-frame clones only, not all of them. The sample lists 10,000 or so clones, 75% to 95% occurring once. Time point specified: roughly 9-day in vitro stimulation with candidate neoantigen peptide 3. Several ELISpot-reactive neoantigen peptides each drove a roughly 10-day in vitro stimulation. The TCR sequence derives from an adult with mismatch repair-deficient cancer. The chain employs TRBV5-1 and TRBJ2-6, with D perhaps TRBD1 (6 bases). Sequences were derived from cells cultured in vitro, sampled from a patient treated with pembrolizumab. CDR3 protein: CASSLAGALSGANVLTF. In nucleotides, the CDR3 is TGCGCCAGCAGCTTGGCAGGGGCACTCTCTGGGGCCAACGTCCTGACTTTC.